The 25 T cell receptor beta chains reported below all come from one sample, sequenced in a study of T cells in tuberculosis listed by TCRdb under 2018. Libraries were prepared through the immunoSEQ multiplex PCR assay. Not all clones reach the TCRdb copy of this immuneACCESS table, which keeps in-frame sequences only. Checked studies attribute under half of the gap to unresolved V genes and leave the rest unexplained. The sample table records under 45,000 clones; approximately 90% of these occur just once. Clones ranked in the top ten supply roughly 2.3% of the sample. Sample time point, as interpreted from the label and publication: new active TB diagnosis, blood taken before or within 7 days of starting treatment. The specimen comprised PBMCs, sampled at tuberculosis diagnosis. Source of these receptors: an adult with tuberculosis.

The V call is TRBV6-1, the J call TRBJ2-7; TRBD1 might be the D (7 bases). Trimming removed 8 bases from V and 0 bases from J, with 14 bases in between. Germline V gene sequence: CDR1 MNHNS, CDR2 SASEGT. The CDR3 covers 14 residues. CDR3 loop: CASEGGGYSYEQYF. In nucleotides, the CDR3 is TGTGCCAGCGAAGGAGGGGGCTACTCCTACGAGCAGTACTTC.

A single count supports this clone. The chain employs TRBV11-2 and TRBJ2-1; the D is unclear. The CDR3 extends over 15 amino acids. Looked up from germline, CDR1 is SGHAT and CDR2 is FQNNGV. The V end was cut by 8 bases, the J end by 8 bases, with 22 bases between. CDR3 in amino acids: CASYGYGGSSYEQFF. DNA for the CDR3: TGTGCCAGCTACGGATACGGCGGTAGTTCCTATGAGCAGTTCTTC.

The chain is built from TRBV4-2 and TRBJ2-5, with 10 bases fitting TRBD2. Per the germline V gene, CDR1 is LGHNA and CDR2 is YNFKEQ. Trimming cost V 4 bases and J 2 bases; bases outside gene matches: 4. CDR3 length equals 15 residues. CDR3: CASSPQRGGQETQYF. The CDR3 region has the DNA TGTGCCAGCAGCCCTCAGCGGGGGGGACAAGAGACCCAGTACTTC.

The chain carries TRBV5-8 and TRBJ2-7; the match to TRBD1 covers 7 bases. With 4 bases clipped from V and 2 bases from J, the junction kept 3 bases outside the gene matches. Per the germline V gene, CDR1 is SGHTS and CDR2 is YDEGEE. The CDR3 length is 13 residues. The CDR3: CASSRTGTYEQYF. The DNA of the CDR3 is TGTGCCAGCAGCCGGACAGGCACCTACGAGCAGTACTTC.

The chain combines TRBV6-1 with TRBJ2-7, with a tentative D call TRBD1 (5 bases). V was cut by 3 bases and J by 1 base, with 13 bases left in between. The V gene's germline CDR1 is MNHNS and CDR2 SASEGT. There are 15 residues in the CDR3. The CDR3 loop is CASSEGQGESYEQYV. CDR3 DNA: TGTGCCAGCAGTGAGGGTCAGGGTGAATCCTACGAGCAGTACGTC.

This rearrangement joins TRBV2 to TRBJ2-1; 11 bases are shared with TRBD2. Per germline, CDR1 SNHLY and CDR2 FYNNEI. Germline trimming cut 4 bases from V and 9 bases from J; bases unmatched to any gene: 11. The length of the CDR3 is 16 residues. Here the CDR3 DNA reads TGTGCCAGCAGTGTAAATAGCGGGGGGGCCTCCGGTGAGCAGTTCTTC. It yields the protein CASSVNSGGASGEQFF.

The chain couples TRBV5-4 to TRBJ2-2; D may be TRBD1 (6 bases). The CDR3 has 14 residues. CDR1 and CDR2 (germline): SGHNT, YYREEE (reference sequence). Trimming removed 7 bases from V and 0 bases from J, with 10 bases in between. In DNA, the CDR3 is TGTGCCAGCTTTGAGGGGGCGAACACCGGGGAGCTGTTTTTT. This encodes CASFEGANTGELFF.

This clone was observed a few times. The chain combines TRBV6-5 with TRBJ1-1; a possible D gene is TRBD1 (5 bases). The CDR3 is 15 amino acids. The V gene lost 0 bases and the J gene lost 6 bases, with 14 bases spanning the gap. In germline, CDR1 is MNHEY, CDR2 SVGAGI. The chain's CDR3 is CASSYSSQGRAEAFF. Written as DNA, the CDR3 is TGTGCCAGCAGTTACTCTTCCCAGGGAAGGGCTGAAGCTTTCTTT.

The chain is built from TRBV4-1 and TRBJ2-5; D unresolved. Trimming pared 2 bases from V and 4 bases from J, leaving 11 bases between. The CDR3 runs to 14 residues. Per the germline V gene, CDR1 is MGHRA and CDR2 is YSYEKL. CDR3 sequence (DNA): TGCGCCAGCAGCCAAACTTTCCTCCTAGAGACCCAGTACTTC. This gives the protein CASSQTFLLETQYF.

The chain uses TRBV27 and TRBJ1-6; TRBD1 agrees at 11 bases. Germline CDR1 MNHEY, CDR2 SMNVEV (reference sequence). The CDR3 is made up of 18 amino acids. J was trimmed by 3 bases and V by 6 bases; bases with no gene match: 10. The DNA for the CDR3 is TGTGCCAGCAGCCCTTGGACAGGGGGCGCCCACTATAATTCACCCCTCCACTTT. Translated, it gives CASSPWTGGAHYNSPLHF.

The J gene is TRBJ2-2, the V gene TRBV29-1, with D possibly TRBD2 on 6 matching bases. Trimming took off 4 bases at V and 0 bases at J, with 18 bases between the two ends. Germline CDR1 reads SQVTM; CDR2 reads ANQGSEA. This CDR3 is 17 amino acids long. Here the CDR3 reads CSVASARGTANTGELFF. CDR3 nucleotide sequence: TGCAGCGTTGCCAGCGCCCGGGGGACCGCGAACACCGGGGAGCTGTTTTTT.

The gene calls are TRBV5-4 and TRBJ2-2, with 9 bases fitting TRBD1. The CDR3 spans 14 residues. V gave up 2 bases and J gave up 7 bases; unmatched junction bases: 3. Germline V gives CDR1 SGHNT, CDR2 YYREEE (reference sequence). CDR3 DNA sequence: TGTGCCAGCAGCTTACAGGGGGCGATCGGGGAGCTGTTTTTT. Translated, it gives CASSLQGAIGELFF.

V and J are TRBV7-3 and TRBJ2-1, with D possibly TRBD2 on 6 matching bases. The CDR3 has 12 residues. Germline V gene data show CDR1 as SGHTA and CDR2 as FQGTGA. The CDR3 loop is CGSGTPRGEQFF. The CDR3 nucleotides read TGTGGTTCCGGGACTCCCCGAGGGGAGCAGTTCTTC.

The chain joins TRBV7-8 to TRBJ2-7, with 11 positions matching TRBD2. CDR3 length equals 15 residues. V dropped 3 bases and J dropped 2; count of bases not matched to a gene: 3. The germline CDR1 and CDR2 sequences are SGHVS and FQNEAQ. The CDR3 here is CASSLGLADTYEQYV. In DNA form, the CDR3 reads TGTGCCAGCAGCTTGGGACTAGCGGACACCTACGAGCAGTACGTC.

The V call is TRBV28, the J call TRBJ2-1, with 9 bases matching TRBD2. The CDR3 spans 17 residues. Germline CDR1 is MDHEN and CDR2 is SYDVKM. Losses at the gene ends were 4 bases for V and 6 bases for J; bases not matched to a gene: 13. DNA of the CDR3: TGTGCCAGCAGTTCGGGATTTCGCGGGGGGGCCCGCAATGAGCAGTTCTTC. Translating it yields CASSSGFRGGARNEQFF. The full variable domain, rest sourced from reference TRBV28 and TRBJ2-1, is DVKVTQSSRYLVKRTGEKVFLECVQDMDHENMFWYRQDPGLGLRLIYFSYDVKMKEKGDIPEGYSVSREKKERFSLILESASTNQTSMYLCASSSGFRGGARNEQFFGPGTRLTVL.

V usage is TRBV7-8 and J usage is TRBJ1-3, with TRBD1 matching 10 bases. CDR3 length: 16 residues. Unmatched junction bases numbered 5, after V lost 6 bases and J lost 0 bases. Germline V gene data show CDR1 as SGHVS and CDR2 as FQNEAQ. The CDR3 here is CASRVTGGSSGNTIYF. In DNA, the CDR3 is TGTGCCAGCAGAGTGACAGGGGGCTCCTCTGGAAACACCATATATTTT.

This clone was observed a single time. V usage is TRBV2 and J usage is TRBJ1-1; no reliable D call. Trimming pared 6 bases from V and 1 base from J, leaving 9 bases between. This CDR3 contains 13 residues. Germline CDR1 and CDR2: SNHLY and FYNNEI. In nucleotides, the CDR3 is TGTGCCAGCAGGCGAACGGGGAACACTGAAGCTTTCTTT. Its protein is CASRRTGNTEAFF. Combining the CDR3 with reference TRBV2 and TRBJ1-1 gives the whole variable domain EPEVTQTPSHQVTQMGQEVILRCVPISNHLYFYWYRQILGQKVEFLVSFYNNEISEKSEIFDDQFSVERPDGSNFTLKIRSTKLEDSAMYFCASRRTGNTEAFFGQGTRLTVV.

The gene calls are TRBV4-3 and TRBJ1-1, with 9 positions matching TRBD1. With V trimmed by 0 bases and J by 1 base, 6 bases remained unmatched. The CDR3 contains 17 residues. Germline CDR1 is LGHNA and CDR2 is YSLEER. The CDR3 here is CASSQDFRDRANTEAFF. CDR3 in DNA: TGCGCCAGCAGCCAAGATTTCAGGGACAGGGCGAACACTGAAGCTTTCTTT.

The chain is built from TRBV6-4 and TRBJ2-1, with 11 bases identical to TRBD2. The germline gives CDR1 MRHNA, CDR2 SNTAGT. The CDR3 has 15 residues. V trimming: 5 bases; J trimming: 4 bases; junction bases outside the gene matches: 4. The CDR3 DNA follows: TGTGCCAGCAGTTATAGCGGGGGGGCGTACAATGAGCAGTTCTTC. Translated, it gives CASSYSGGAYNEQFF.

The chain couples TRBV7-8 to TRBJ1-4; D may be TRBD1 (5 bases). V was cut by 7 bases and J by 0 bases, with 12 bases left in between. Germline CDR1 is SGHVS and CDR2 is FQNEAQ. The CDR3 totals 15 residues. The CDR3 bases are TGTGCCAGCACTTTAGGGGCTGCAACTAATGAAAAACTGTTTTTT. Translation gives CASTLGAATNEKLFF. Filled out from reference TRBV7-8 and TRBJ1-4, the complete variable domain reads GAGVSQSPRYKVAKRGQDVALRCDPISGHVSLFWYQQALGQGPEFLTYFQNEAQLDKSGLPSDRFFAERPEGSVSTLKIQRTQQEDSAVYLCASTLGAATNEKLFFGSGTQLSVL.

This chain joins TRBV19 and TRBJ2-7; 8 bases are a match to TRBD2. Looked up from germline, CDR1 is LNHDA and CDR2 is SQIVND (reference sequence). Trimming at V came to 3 bases and at J to 6 bases, leaving 7 bases not matched to a gene. The CDR3 contains 14 residues. The CDR3 DNA reads as TGTGCCAGTAGTATGGACGGGGGGGCCTCCGAGCAGTACTTC. The encoded protein is CASSMDGGASEQYF.

The chain couples TRBV25-1 to TRBJ1-2; the D is unclear. Trimming pared 5 bases from V and 3 bases from J, leaving 19 bases between. The germline gives CDR1 MGHDK, CDR2 SYGVNS. The CDR3 sequence is 16 residues long. The CDR3 loop reads CASSKAGGPSHYGYTF. CDR3 bases: TGTGCCAGCAGTAAGGCGGGCGGGCCCTCTCACTATGGCTACACCTTC.

The V call is TRBV25-1, the J call TRBJ1-6; D gene uncertain. Trimming left V 6 bases short and J 5 bases short, with 14 bases between. CDR3 size: 15 residues. CDR1 MGHDK and CDR2 SYGVNS come from the germline V gene. As DNA, the CDR3 is TGTGCCAGCAGCGCCCCCCCCGGGGATAATTCACCCCTCCACTTT. It is translated as CASSAPPGDNSPLHF.

This clone was detected only once. The V and J genes are TRBV4-1 and TRBJ1-2, with a weak D call TRBD1 (5 bases). CDR3 length equals 19 residues. Trimming removed 0 bases from V and 7 bases from J, with 27 bases in between. Germline V gives CDR1 MGHRA, CDR2 YSYEKL. This CDR3 reads CASSQERRGGTTEGPGYTF. CDR3 in DNA: TGCGCCAGCAGCCAAGAGAGGAGGGGCGGCACGACGGAGGGGCCTGGCTACACCTTC.

The sample holds one count of this clone. The rearrangement links TRBV4-1 to TRBJ2-7; D is perhaps TRBD1 (5 bases). The germline CDR1 and CDR2 sequences are MGHRA and YSYEKL. V lost 2 bases and J 2 bases, leaving 7 bases between the germline ends. The CDR3 is made up of 13 amino acids. The CDR3 reads CASSQTDTYEQYF. The CDR3 coding sequence is TGCGCCAGCAGCCAAACGGACACCTACGAGCAGTACTTC.